The next 29 T cell receptor beta chains were all read from a single sample in a study of cytomegalovirus exposure and HLA in healthy donors. PCR involved 60 Vbeta and 13 Jbeta primers. Repertoires were generated with immunoSEQ multiplex PCR, while TCRdb's copy carries only in-frame clones and drops some. This table holds 80,000 to 100,000 clones, 70% to 80% found once. Material for sequencing was PBMCs. These receptors came from a man in his forties in good health and CMV-seronegative.

This chain connects TRBV5-6 to TRBJ1-1; 7 positions agree with TRBD1. The CDR3 loop spans 15 amino acids. J was trimmed by 0 bases and V by 4 bases; bases with no gene match: 6. CDR1 and CDR2 from the germline V gene are SGHDT and YYEEEE. The CDR3 protein is CASSTGQLMNTEAFF. CDR3 nucleotides: TGTGCCAGCAGCACGGGACAGCTCATGAACACTGAAGCTTTCTTT.

The rearrangement links TRBV5-8 to TRBJ1-5; D is ambiguous. This CDR3 is built from 12 residues. With 0 bases removed from V and 8 bases from J, the gap between germline ends came to 6 bases. Germline lookup yields CDR1 SGHTS and CDR2 YDEGEE. CDR3 nucleotides: TGTGCCAGCAGCTTGGGTACAAAGCCCCAGCATTTT. Protein: CASSLGTKPQHF.

Regarding this clone: Other nucleotide sequences from this sample produce the same CDR3. This chain joins TRBV5-1 and TRBJ2-3, with D possibly being TRBD2 (7 bases). CDR3 size: 15 residues. Trimming removed 2 bases from V and 0 bases from J, with 10 bases in between. Per the germline V gene, CDR1 is SGHRS and CDR2 is YFSETQ. CDR3: CASSLGGASTDTQYF. The CDR3 nucleotides read TGCGCCAGCAGCTTAGGGGGGGCGAGCACAGATACGCAGTATTTT.

The V gene is TRBV11-2, the J gene TRBJ2-7; D is perhaps TRBD2 (6 bases). The CDR3 consists of 14 residues. Trimming took 1 base from V and 6 from J, leaving 13 bases between them. Per germline, CDR1 SGHAT and CDR2 FQNNGV. The DNA for the CDR3 is TGTGCCAGCAGCTTAGGGGCTAGCGTCGGCGAGCAGTACTTC. This translates into CASSLGASVGEQYF.

J is TRBJ2-1 and V is TRBV11-2, with a possible D match to TRBD2 (5 bases). This CDR3 comprises 15 residues. Deletions cut 1 base from V and 0 bases from J, with 7 bases between. Germline V gives CDR1 SGHAT, CDR2 FQNNGV. CDR3 protein: CASSLAAGSYNEQFF. The CDR3 nucleotides read TGTGCCAGCAGCTTAGCGGCGGGCTCCTACAATGAGCAGTTCTTC.

V is TRBV28 and J is TRBJ1-2, with 9 bases identical to TRBD1. Germline V gene lookup returns CDR1 MDHEN and CDR2 SYDVKM. The V segment lost 5 bases and the J segment 4 bases; nucleotides outside the gene matches: 11. There are 16 residues in the CDR3. CDR3 sequence reads: CASSRTGTGIRYGYTF. The CDR3 nucleotides read TGTGCCAGCAGTCGAACCGGGACAGGGATCCGCTATGGCTACACCTTC.

The V call is TRBV10-1, the J call TRBJ2-1; tentatively, D is TRBD2 (6 bases). V lost 6 bases to trimming and J lost 6 bases, with 9 bases between them. Per the germline V gene, CDR1 is WNHNN and CDR2 is SYGVQD (reference sequence). The CDR3 has 12 residues. The CDR3 coding sequence is TGCGCCAGCAGCCACGGGAGCAATGAGCAGTTCTTC. Its translation: CASSHGSNEQFF.

This clone was seen a single time. The CDR3, as DNA: TGTGCCAGCAGAGGCGGGGGTCATAGCAATCAGCCCCAGCATTTT. Its translation is CASRGGGHSNQPQHF. V usage is TRBV2 and J usage is TRBJ1-5; maybe TRBD1 (5 bases). Deletions cut 6 bases from V and 0 bases from J, with 12 bases between. Looked up from germline, CDR1 is SNHLY and CDR2 is FYNNEI. The CDR3 consists of 15 residues.

This rearrangement joins TRBV7-2 to TRBJ2-1; 11 bases align to TRBD2. The CDR3 sequence is 15 residues long. The V gene end was trimmed by 5 bases and the J gene end by 10 bases; junction bases not matched to a gene: 10. CDR1 and CDR2 (germline): SGHTA, FQGNSA. The CDR3 region is CASSGGLAVLGEQFF. In DNA, the CDR3 is TGTGCCAGCAGCGGGGGACTAGCGGTCCTGGGGGAGCAGTTCTTC.

The genes are TRBV28 and TRBJ1-5; 8 bases fit TRBD1. Trimming took 5 bases from V and 1 from J; bases not matched to a gene: 4. CDR1 is MDHEN and CDR2 is SYDVKM in the germline V gene. The CDR3 extends over 15 amino acids. DNA of the CDR3: TGTGCCAGCAGTCCACAGGGGGGGAGCAATCAGCCCCAGCATTTT. This encodes CASSPQGGSNQPQHF.

This clone was detected only once. The chain combines TRBV10-3 with TRBJ2-3, with TRBD2 matching 13 bases. The CDR3 contains 16 residues. CDR1 ENHRY and CDR2 SYGVKD come from the germline V gene. The ends lost 3 bases at V and 1 base at J; junction bases unmatched: 1. CDR3 sequence: CAISDGTSGGTDTQYF. Here the CDR3 DNA reads TGTGCCATCAGTGACGGGACTAGCGGGGGCACAGATACGCAGTATTTT.

This rearrangement joins TRBV30 to TRBJ1-5; 8 bases agree with TRBD1. This CDR3 comprises 16 residues. Per the germline V gene, CDR1 is GTSNPN and CDR2 is SVGIG (reference sequence). The junction had 8 bases not matched to a gene; V was cut back by 4 bases and J by 0 bases. CDR3 DNA: TGTGCCTGGAATCGACCCGGGACAGGTAGCAATCAGCCCCAGCATTTT. Encoded protein: CAWNRPGTGSNQPQHF.

The chain joins TRBV25-1 to TRBJ2-7, with unresolved D. CDR1 and CDR2 (germline): MGHDK, SYGVNS. V was pared by 4 bases and J by 2 bases, with 9 bases between. The CDR3 contains 13 residues. The CDR3 DNA reads as TGTGCCAGCAGTGGTGCCGGTCCCTACGAGCAGTACTTC. Translation: CASSGAGPYEQYF.

The V and J genes are TRBV19 and TRBJ1-1, with D tentatively TRBD1 (5 bases). Germline CDR1 is LNHDA and CDR2 is SQIVND (reference sequence). CDR3 length: 14 residues. V was shortened by 7 bases and J by 1 base, with 13 bases between the two germline ends. The CDR3 region is CASKGRTPNTEAFF. The CDR3 nucleotides are TGTGCCAGTAAGGGGCGAACCCCGAACACTGAAGCTTTCTTT. The full variable domain, in which reference TRBV19 and TRBJ1-1 provide the parts outside the CDR3, is DGGITQSPKYLFRKEGQNVTLSCEQNLNHDAMYWYRQDPGQGLRLIYYSQIVNDFQKGDIAEGYSVSREKKESFPLTVTSAQKNPTAFYLCASKGRTPNTEAFFGQGTRLTVV.

V and J are TRBV6-4 and TRBJ2-2; possible D gene TRBD2, 6 bases. The V gene lost 7 bases and the J gene lost 1 base, with 13 bases spanning the gap. CDR1 and CDR2 (germline): MRHNA, SNTAGT. The CDR3 runs 15 residues. The CDR3 nucleotides are TGTGCCAGCACCGCGGAGGGGCTGAACACCGGGGAGCTGTTTTTT. Translated: CASTAEGLNTGELFF.

This clone was recorded a few times. The chain couples TRBV7-9 to TRBJ2-7, with unresolved D. The germline V and J ends were trimmed by 2 bases and 2 bases, with 4 bases remaining between them. There are 12 residues in the CDR3. The germline V gene encodes CDR1 SEHNR and CDR2 FQNEAQ (reference sequence). The CDR3 bases are TGTGCCAGCAGCTTAAGCACCTACGAGCAGTACTTC. Protein: CASSLSTYEQYF.

The chain couples TRBV6-5 to TRBJ2-3, with 7 bases matching TRBD2. With 2 bases clipped from V and 3 bases from J, the junction kept 5 bases outside the gene matches. CDR1 is MNHEY and CDR2 is SVGAGI in the germline V gene. The CDR3 spans 15 residues. The CDR3 bases are TGTGCCAGCAGTTACGTGGAGGGAGGGACAGATACGCAGTATTTT. Residues: CASSYVEGGTDTQYF.

The chain joins TRBV28 to TRBJ1-2; tentatively, D is TRBD1 (5 bases). Germline CDR1 is MDHEN and CDR2 is SYDVKM. V was clipped by 7 bases and J by 2 bases, with 20 bases between them. The CDR3 spans 16 residues. CDR3 DNA: TGTGCCAGCACCCCGTGGAGCCAGGGTATGAACTATGGCTACACCTTC. Protein: CASTPWSQGMNYGYTF.

Judged by abundance, this clone is medium-sized (0.01 to 0.1%). The rearrangement uses TRBV4-2 and TRBJ1-2; 11 bases align to TRBD1. The germline V gene has CDR1 LGHNA and CDR2 YNFKEQ. Trimming removed 2 bases from V and 7 bases from J; junction bases left unmatched: 6. This CDR3 comprises 15 residues. The chain's CDR3 is CASSQPGQGAAGYTF. Written as DNA, the CDR3 is TGTGCCAGCAGCCAACCAGGACAGGGGGCTGCTGGCTACACCTTC.

This clone showed up just once. The rearrangement joins TRBV30 to TRBJ1-3; possibly TRBD1 for D (6 bases). The CDR3 is 15 residues long. Germline loops: CDR1 GTSNPN, CDR2 SVGIG (reference sequence). Trimming shortened V by 2 bases and J by 0 bases, and 11 bases separated the two germline ends. In DNA, the CDR3 is TGTGCCTGGAGTTCCGGACAGCCCTCTGGAAACACCATATATTTT. Its protein is CAWSSGQPSGNTIYF.

The rearrangement uses TRBV6-5 and TRBJ2-5; TRBD1 might be the D (6 bases). Per the germline V gene, CDR1 is MNHEY and CDR2 is SVGAGI. The CDR3 runs 11 residues. Trimming removed 5 bases at V and 12 bases at J, with 13 bases between. The CDR3 here is CASSQGKLEYF. DNA for the CDR3: TGTGCCAGCAGTCAGGGGAAGTTGGAGTACTTC.

V usage is TRBV7-3 and J usage is TRBJ2-2; weak D call: TRBD1 (5 bases). Germline lookup yields CDR1 SGHTA and CDR2 FQGTGA. This CDR3 contains 14 residues. V gave up 1 base and J gave up 4 bases, with 7 bases separating them. This chain's CDR3 is CASSLRQRTGELFF. CDR3 DNA: TGTGCCAGCAGCTTAAGACAGCGCACCGGGGAGCTGTTTTTT.

The V call is TRBV11-2, the J call TRBJ2-1; maybe TRBD2 (6 bases). Trimming took off 4 bases at V and 9 bases at J, with 19 bases between the two ends. Per germline, CDR1 SGHAT and CDR2 FQNNGV. The CDR3 is made up of 15 amino acids. The CDR3 nucleotides are TGTGCCAGCAGCTCGGGCGGGATGGGTTCCGGTGAGCAGTTCTTC. Protein sequence: CASSSGGMGSGEQFF.

The table lists this clone with a count of one. The V gene is TRBV30, the J gene TRBJ2-1; D gene uncertain. Germline V gene data show CDR1 as GTSNPN and CDR2 as SVGIG (reference sequence). The length of the CDR3 is 11 residues. Trimming pared 2 bases from V and 8 bases from J, leaving 7 bases between. The DNA for the CDR3 is TGTGCCTGGAGTAGGCAGGATGAGCAGTTCTTC. Amino acid sequence: CAWSRQDEQFF.

This clone has just one count. CDR3 sequence (DNA): TGCGCCAGCAGAGGCACAGGGGGGACCTACAATGAGCAGTTCTTC. Translating it yields CASRGTGGTYNEQFF. V is TRBV5-1 and J is TRBJ2-1; 8 nucleotides line up with TRBD1. After removal of 5 bases from V and 2 bases from J, the junction contained 6 bases not matched to a gene. Germline V gives CDR1 SGHRS, CDR2 YFSETQ. This CDR3 contains 15 residues. Complete variable domain (other parts from reference TRBV5-1 and TRBJ2-1): KAGVTQTPRYLIKTRGQQVTLSCSPISGHRSVSWYQQTPGQGLQFLFEYFSETQRNKGNFPGRFSGRQFSNSRSEMNVSTLELGDSALYLCASRGTGGTYNEQFFGPGTRLTVL.

Remarks on this clone: Different DNA sequences within this sample yield the same CDR3. This sequence joins TRBV5-1 and TRBJ2-1; TRBD2 matches 8 bases. Germline values: CDR1 SGHRS, CDR2 YFSETQ. The CDR3 contains 15 residues. Trimming at V came to 4 bases and at J to 3 bases, leaving 6 bases not matched to a gene. The chain's CDR3 is CASSPGLAGYNEQFF. In nucleotides, the CDR3 is TGCGCCAGCAGCCCCGGGCTAGCGGGCTACAATGAGCAGTTCTTC.

The chain carries TRBV5-1 and TRBJ1-1; D is perhaps TRBD1 (5 bases). The CDR3 totals 13 residues. The germline gives CDR1 SGHRS, CDR2 YFSETQ. The germline V and J ends were trimmed by 3 bases and 1 base, with 7 bases remaining between them. The CDR3 spells CASSYTGNTEAFF. CDR3 nucleotide sequence: TGCGCCAGCAGCTATACAGGGAACACTGAAGCTTTCTTT.

V gene TRBV4-1 combines with J gene TRBJ1-2, with D perhaps TRBD1 (6 bases). The V gene's germline CDR1 is MGHRA and CDR2 YSYEKL. The ends were cut back, 1 base at V and 0 bases at J, with 9 bases in the middle. The CDR3 totals 15 residues. The CDR3 DNA reads TGCGCCAGCAGCCAAGGACAGGTTTCTAACTATGGCTACACCTTC. It specifies CASSQGQVSNYGYTF.

This rearrangement joins TRBV10-1 to TRBJ1-2; TRBD1 matches 7 bases. The CDR3 consists of 13 residues. The V segment lost 0 bases and the J segment 5 bases; nucleotides outside the gene matches: 0. Germline V CDR1 and CDR2: WNHNN, SYGVQD (reference sequence). CDR3 residues: CASSESQGYGYTF. The CDR3 coding sequence is TGCGCCAGCAGTGAGTCACAGGGGTATGGCTACACCTTC.